This T cell receptor (beta chain) derives from a study of beta chain features in type 1 diabetes. Expressed TCRB transcripts were sequenced because the isolated RNA had all been reverse transcribed beforehand. Sequencing was performed with immunoSEQ multiplex PCR; in TCRdb, only in-frame clones are kept and a portion is missing. The sample holds 130,000 to 150,000 clones; about 7% are singletons and the top ten take 1.3% to 1.5%. In its sample, this clone was seen a few times. Its antigen is as yet unknown. Study results and caveats: In these data, an HLA type influence on TCRB rearrangement remained unresolved.

The specimen was central memory CD4+ T cells from blood. The receptor was isolated from a woman in her twenties or thirties in good health.

The CDR3, as DNA: TGTGCCAGCAGCTCAGGGGGGACAGGGATAATGATCCAAGAGACCCAGTACTTC. Its translation: CASSSGGTGIMIQETQYF. The V call is TRBV5-4, the J call TRBJ2-5; 9 nucleotides line up with TRBD1. Unmatched junction bases numbered 13, after V lost 3 bases and J lost 1 base. CDR1 and CDR2 from the germline V gene are SGHNT and YYREEE (reference sequence). CDR3 size: 18 residues.